Below, 12 T cell receptor beta chains from the same sample are listed, as sequenced in a study of cytomegalovirus exposure and HLA in healthy donors. This PCR relied on a set of 60 Vbeta primers and 13 Jbeta primers. The method was immunoSEQ multiplex PCR; TCRdb's version includes in-frame clones alone and lacks a portion of them. In the table there are fewer than 110,000 clones, 65% to 85% of which are singletons. The sequencing input was PBMCs. The receptor set was obtained from a woman aged 40 to 50 in good health and CMV-seronegative.

The rearrangement uses TRBV2 and TRBJ2-2, with D perhaps TRBD2 (6 bases). CDR3 length: 13 amino acids. With 9 bases removed from V and 4 bases from J, the gap between germline ends came to 12 bases. Looked up from germline, CDR1 is SNHLY and CDR2 is FYNNEI. CDR3 in amino acids: CARGRESTGELFF. The DNA of the CDR3 is TGTGCCAGAGGTCGGGAGAGCACCGGGGAGCTGTTTTTT.

This clone was seen just once. V usage is TRBV9 and J usage is TRBJ2-1; 8 nucleotides agree with TRBD1. CDR3 size: 15 residues. V was clipped by 4 bases and J by 5 bases; unmatched bases: 8. Germline V CDR1 and CDR2: SGDLS, YYNGEE. Here the CDR3 DNA reads TGTGCCAGCAGCCCCACCGGGACAGGCCACAATGAGCAGTTCTTC. It yields the protein CASSPTGTGHNEQFF.

As to this clone: Within the sample, other DNA sequences also encode this same CDR3. J is TRBJ1-3 and V is TRBV11-1, with TRBD1 matching over 7 bases. Germline V gives CDR1 SGHAT, CDR2 FQDESV (reference sequence). The CDR3 is 16 residues long. V trimming: 4 bases; J trimming: 0 bases; junction bases outside the gene matches: 6. CDR3 DNA sequence: TGTGCCAGCAGCTGGGACAGTCTGAGCTCTGGAAACACCATATATTTT. Translating gives CASSWDSLSSGNTIYF.

This clone was counted between two and nine times. The V gene is TRBV6-1, the J gene TRBJ1-5; tentatively, D is TRBD1 (5 bases). Germline V gives CDR1 MNHNS, CDR2 SASEGT. V lost 4 bases, J lost 2 bases, and 9 bases lay in between. This CDR3 region has 14 residues. The CDR3 sequence is CASSVDSGNQPQHF. The CDR3 bases are TGTGCCAGCAGTGTAGACAGTGGCAATCAGCCCCAGCATTTT.

DNA of the CDR3: TGTGCCAGCAGCTGGGAGGGGCCCGTAGTGACAGCAGATACGCAGTATTTT. This encodes CASSWEGPVVTADTQYF. The chain joins TRBV7-2 to TRBJ2-3; TRBD2 agrees at 7 bases. V was clipped by 4 bases and J by 4 bases; unmatched bases: 14. Germline V gene lookup returns CDR1 SGHTA and CDR2 FQGNSA. This CDR3 spans 17 amino acids.

V usage is TRBV19 and J usage is TRBJ2-3; maybe TRBD1 (6 bases). The CDR3 spans 15 residues. Germline V gene data show CDR1 as LNHDA and CDR2 as SQIVND (reference sequence). V lost 7 bases and J lost 3, with 17 bases in between. The CDR3 sequence is CASMGAGSGTDTQYF. The CDR3 region has the DNA TGTGCCAGTATGGGGGCAGGGAGTGGAACAGATACGCAGTATTTT.

CDR3 in amino acids: CASRPPGLAGLRGTDTQYF. The DNA for the CDR3 is TGTGCCAGCAGGCCACCGGGACTAGCGGGATTGCGCGGCACAGATACGCAGTATTTT. V usage is TRBV7-9 and J usage is TRBJ2-3; 13 positions match TRBD2. Germline V gives CDR1 SEHNR, CDR2 FQNEAQ (reference sequence). V lost 6 bases, J lost 1 base, and 13 bases stayed unmatched. The CDR3 has 19 amino acids.

As regards this clone: Germline is not matched at one junction end, which may reflect a read error. The gene calls are TRBV7-9 and TRBJ2-1; D might be TRBD1 (5 bases). Germline V gene sequence: CDR1 SEHNR, CDR2 FQNEAQ (reference sequence). The CDR3 spans 12 residues. CDR3 protein: CSSSLGAYEQFF. CDR3 in DNA: TGTTCCAGCAGCTTAGGGGCGTATGAGCAGTTCTTC.

This clone has only a few counts. The chain is built from TRBV29-1 and TRBJ1-4; a weak D match, TRBD1 (5 bases). Germline V gene sequence: CDR1 SQVTM, CDR2 ANQGSEA. The CDR3 has 11 residues. Trimming pared 7 bases from V and 4 bases from J, leaving 7 bases between. CDR3 coding DNA: TGCAGCGCAGGGATTAATGAAAAACTGTTTTTT. Translation: CSAGINEKLFF.

Here the CDR3 reads CASSLRGIYEQYF. For the CDR3, the DNA is TGTGCCAGCAGTCTCCGGGGAATCTACGAGCAGTACTTC. The chain is built from TRBV6-1 and TRBJ2-7, with D tentatively TRBD2 (5 bases). Germline values: CDR1 MNHNS, CDR2 SASEGT. The ends were cut back, 5 bases at V and 3 bases at J, with 11 bases in the middle. CDR3 length equals 13 residues.

V usage is TRBV12-5 and J usage is TRBJ1-2; possible D gene TRBD1, 6 bases. In germline, CDR1 is LGHNT, CDR2 FRNRAP. The V end lost 5 bases, the J end lost 5 bases, and 21 bases lay between the germline ends. This CDR3 is 16 amino acids long. The CDR3 DNA is TGTGCTAGTGGTGGAGGACAGACCACCTTCCTTTATGGCTACACCTTC. Translated: CASGGGQTTFLYGYTF.

The chain links TRBV27 to TRBJ1-5; D not certain. The CDR3 sequence is 12 residues long. Germline V gives CDR1 MNHEY, CDR2 SMNVEV (reference sequence). V was pared by 8 bases and J by 2 bases, with 7 bases between. The CDR3 DNA follows: TGTGCCAGCGGCCCTCGCAATCAGCCCCAGCATTTT. Encoded protein: CASGPRNQPQHF.